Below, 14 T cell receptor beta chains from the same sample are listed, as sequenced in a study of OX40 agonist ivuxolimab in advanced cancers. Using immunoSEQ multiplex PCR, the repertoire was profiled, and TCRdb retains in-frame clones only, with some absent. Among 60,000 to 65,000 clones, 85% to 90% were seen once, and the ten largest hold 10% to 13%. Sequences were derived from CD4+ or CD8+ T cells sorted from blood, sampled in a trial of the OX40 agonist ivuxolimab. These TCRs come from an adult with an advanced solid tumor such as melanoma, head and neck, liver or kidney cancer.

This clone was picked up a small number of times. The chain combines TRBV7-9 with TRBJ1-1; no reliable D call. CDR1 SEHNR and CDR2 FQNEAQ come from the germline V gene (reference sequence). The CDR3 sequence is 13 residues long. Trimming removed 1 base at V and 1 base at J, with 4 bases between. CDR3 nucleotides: TGTGCCAGCAGCTTAGATCCGAACACTGAAGCTTTCTTT. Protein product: CASSLDPNTEAFF. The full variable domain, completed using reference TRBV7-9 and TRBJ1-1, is DTGVSQNPRHKITKRGQNVTFRCDPISEHNRLYWYRQTLGQGPEFLTYFQNEAQLEKSRLLSDRFSAERPKGSFSTLEIQRTEQGDSAMYLCASSLDPNTEAFFGQGTRLTVV.

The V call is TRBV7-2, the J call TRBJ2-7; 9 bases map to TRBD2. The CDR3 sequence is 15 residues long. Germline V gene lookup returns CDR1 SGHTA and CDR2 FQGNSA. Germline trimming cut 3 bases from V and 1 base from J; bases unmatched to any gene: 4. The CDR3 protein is CASSFVLAGSYEQYF. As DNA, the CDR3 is TGTGCCAGCAGCTTTGTCCTAGCGGGGTCCTACGAGCAGTACTTC.

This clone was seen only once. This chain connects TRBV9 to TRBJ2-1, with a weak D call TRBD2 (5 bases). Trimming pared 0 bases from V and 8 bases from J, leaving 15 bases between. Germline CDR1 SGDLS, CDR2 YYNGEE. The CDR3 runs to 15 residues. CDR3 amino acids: CASSVEEAEYDEQFF. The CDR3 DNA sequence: TGTGCCAGCAGCGTAGAAGAAGCGGAGTACGATGAGCAGTTCTTC.

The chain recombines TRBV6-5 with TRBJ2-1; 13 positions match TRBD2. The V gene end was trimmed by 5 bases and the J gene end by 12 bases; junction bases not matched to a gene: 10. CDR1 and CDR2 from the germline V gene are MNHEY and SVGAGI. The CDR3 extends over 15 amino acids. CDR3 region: CASSPTSGRAVRQFF. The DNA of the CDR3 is TGTGCCAGCAGTCCTACTAGCGGGAGGGCCGTGAGGCAGTTCTTC.

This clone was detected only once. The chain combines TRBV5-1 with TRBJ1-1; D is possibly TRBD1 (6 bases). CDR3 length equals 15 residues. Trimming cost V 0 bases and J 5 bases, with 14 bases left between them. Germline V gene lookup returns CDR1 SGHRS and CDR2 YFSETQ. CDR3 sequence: CASSLEGGKGTEAFF. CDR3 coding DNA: TGCGCCAGCAGCTTGGAAGGGGGGAAGGGAACTGAAGCTTTCTTT.

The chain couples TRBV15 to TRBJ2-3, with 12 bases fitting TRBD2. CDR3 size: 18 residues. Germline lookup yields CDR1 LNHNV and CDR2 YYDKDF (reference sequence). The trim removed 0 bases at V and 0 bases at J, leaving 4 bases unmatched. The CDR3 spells CATSRELAGGYSTDTQYF. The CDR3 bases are TGTGCCACCAGCAGAGAACTAGCGGGAGGCTATAGCACAGATACGCAGTATTTT.

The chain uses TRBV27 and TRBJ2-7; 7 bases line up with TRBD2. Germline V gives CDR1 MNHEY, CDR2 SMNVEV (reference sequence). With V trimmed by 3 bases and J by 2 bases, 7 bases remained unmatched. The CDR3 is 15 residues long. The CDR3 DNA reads TGTGCCAGCAGTTTGAGGACTAGAAATACCTACGAGCAGTACTTC. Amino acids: CASSLRTRNTYEQYF.

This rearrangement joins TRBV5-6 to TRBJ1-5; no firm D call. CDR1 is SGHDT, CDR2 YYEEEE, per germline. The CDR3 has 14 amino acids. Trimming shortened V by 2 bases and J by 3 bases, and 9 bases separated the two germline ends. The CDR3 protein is CASSFLHLNQPQHF. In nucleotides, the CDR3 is TGTGCCAGCAGCTTTTTACACCTCAATCAGCCCCAGCATTTT.

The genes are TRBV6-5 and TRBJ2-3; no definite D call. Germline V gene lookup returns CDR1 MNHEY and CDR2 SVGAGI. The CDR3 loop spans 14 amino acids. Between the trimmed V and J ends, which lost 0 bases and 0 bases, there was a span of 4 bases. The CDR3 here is CASSYSFSTDTQYF. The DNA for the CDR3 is TGTGCCAGCAGTTACTCCTTCAGCACAGATACGCAGTATTTT.

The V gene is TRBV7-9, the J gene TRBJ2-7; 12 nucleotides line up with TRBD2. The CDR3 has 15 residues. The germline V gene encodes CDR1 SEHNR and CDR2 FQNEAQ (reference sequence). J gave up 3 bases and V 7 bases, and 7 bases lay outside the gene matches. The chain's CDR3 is CASTFGTSGRYEQYF. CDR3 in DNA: TGTGCCAGCACCTTTGGGACTAGCGGGCGCTACGAGCAGTACTTC.

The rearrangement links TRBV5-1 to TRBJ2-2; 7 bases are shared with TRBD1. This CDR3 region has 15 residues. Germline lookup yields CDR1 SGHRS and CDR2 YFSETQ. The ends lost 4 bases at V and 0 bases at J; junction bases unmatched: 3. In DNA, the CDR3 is TGCGCCAGCAGCCCGGGACAGACGAACACCGGGGAGCTGTTTTTT. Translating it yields CASSPGQTNTGELFF. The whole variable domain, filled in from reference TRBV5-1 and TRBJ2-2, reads KAGVTQTPRYLIKTRGQQVTLSCSPISGHRSVSWYQQTPGQGLQFLFEYFSETQRNKGNFPGRFSGRQFSNSRSEMNVSTLELGDSALYLCASSPGQTNTGELFFGEGSRLTVL.

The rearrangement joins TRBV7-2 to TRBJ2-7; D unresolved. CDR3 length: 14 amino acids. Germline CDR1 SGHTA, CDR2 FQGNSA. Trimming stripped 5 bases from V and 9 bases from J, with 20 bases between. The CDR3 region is CASSNTGPSVGQYF. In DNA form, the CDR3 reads TGTGCCAGCAGCAACACCGGGCCGTCGGTAGGGCAGTACTTC.

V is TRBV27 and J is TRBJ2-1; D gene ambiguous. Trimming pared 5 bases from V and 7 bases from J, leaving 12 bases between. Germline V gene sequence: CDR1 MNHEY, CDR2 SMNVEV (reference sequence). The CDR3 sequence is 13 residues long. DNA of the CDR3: TGTGCCAGCAGTCTTGACCTGAGAAATGAGCAGTTCTTC. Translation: CASSLDLRNEQFF.

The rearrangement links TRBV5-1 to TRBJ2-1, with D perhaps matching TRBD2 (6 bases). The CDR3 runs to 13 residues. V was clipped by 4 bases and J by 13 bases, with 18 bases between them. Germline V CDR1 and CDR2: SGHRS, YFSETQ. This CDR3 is CASSGGSGESQFF. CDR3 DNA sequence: TGCGCCAGCAGCGGGGGGTCTGGTGAGAGTCAGTTCTTC.